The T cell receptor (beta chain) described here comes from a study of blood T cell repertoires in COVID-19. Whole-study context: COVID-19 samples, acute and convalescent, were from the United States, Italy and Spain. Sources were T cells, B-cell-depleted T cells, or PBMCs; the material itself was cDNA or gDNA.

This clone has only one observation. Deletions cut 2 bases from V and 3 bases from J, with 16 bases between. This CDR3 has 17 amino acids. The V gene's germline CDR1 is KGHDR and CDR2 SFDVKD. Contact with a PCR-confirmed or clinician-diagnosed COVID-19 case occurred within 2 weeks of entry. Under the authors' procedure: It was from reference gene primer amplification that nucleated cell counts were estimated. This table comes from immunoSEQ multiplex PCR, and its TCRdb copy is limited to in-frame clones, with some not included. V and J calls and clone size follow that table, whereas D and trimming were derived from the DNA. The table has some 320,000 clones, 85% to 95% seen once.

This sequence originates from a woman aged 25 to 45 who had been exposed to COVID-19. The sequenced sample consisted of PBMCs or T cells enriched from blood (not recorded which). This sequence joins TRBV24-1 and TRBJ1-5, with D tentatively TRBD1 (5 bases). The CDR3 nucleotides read TGTGCCACCAGTGATTCCCTGACAGATGGGATCAATCAGCCCCAGCATTTT. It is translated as CATSDSLTDGINQPQHF.